These 20 T cell receptor beta chains share one sample of origin, sequenced in a study of shared clonotypes between healthy human individuals. Method: immunoSEQ multiplex PCR; TCRdb's copy keeps in-frame clones and lacks some. The sample holds hundreds of thousands of clones, 95% to 98% seen once. Naive CD8 cells lacked CD45RO, underwent positive selection for CCR7 and left out terminally differentiated effector memory CD45RA+ cells. The sequenced material came from naive CD8+ T cells sorted from blood. The receptors stem from a man between 25 and 39 years old in good health.

Of note for this clone: Other DNA sequences in this sample translate to the same CDR3. The chain recombines TRBV7-9 with TRBJ2-1; a possible D gene is TRBD2 (6 bases). Germline CDR1 and CDR2: SEHNR and FQNEAQ (reference sequence). The CDR3 is made up of 13 amino acids. Trimming stripped 1 base from V and 7 bases from J, with 8 bases between. The CDR3 region is CASSLGGRNEQFF. The CDR3 DNA reads TGTGCCAGCAGCTTAGGAGGGAGGAATGAGCAGTTCTTC.

The rearrangement joins TRBV6-1 to TRBJ2-7, with 14 bases that match TRBD2. The CDR3 sequence is 16 residues long. In germline, CDR1 is MNHNS, CDR2 SASEGT. V lost 3 bases to trimming and J lost 0 bases; unmatched junction nucleotides: 1. CDR3: CASSEGLAGDSYEQYF. CDR3 coding DNA: TGTGCCAGCAGTGAGGGACTAGCGGGAGACTCCTACGAGCAGTACTTC.

This clone has a single count. Here the CDR3 DNA reads TGTGCCAGCAGTTTTGGCAGGCTGCGGTACGAGCAGTACTTC. Amino acids: CASSFGRLRYEQYF. The J gene is TRBJ2-7, the V gene TRBV28; D call uncertain. The CDR3 has 14 residues. Germline CDR1 is MDHEN and CDR2 is SYDVKM. Deletions cut 3 bases from V and 4 bases from J, with 13 bases between.

The table lists this clone with a count of one. The chain uses TRBV5-4 and TRBJ2-7, with D perhaps TRBD2 (5 bases). Germline CDR1 reads SGHNT; CDR2 reads YYREEE (reference sequence). CDR3 length: 13 amino acids. The germline V and J ends were trimmed by 2 bases and 4 bases, with 10 bases remaining between them. The CDR3 sequence: CASSFEGNYEQYF. CDR3 sequence (DNA): TGTGCCAGCAGCTTTGAGGGAAATTACGAGCAGTACTTC.

The chain couples TRBV19 to TRBJ2-7; 12 nucleotides match TRBD2. The CDR3 length is 17 residues. From germline, CDR1 is LNHDA and CDR2 SQIVND (reference sequence). Trimming took 1 base from V and 5 from J; bases not matched to a gene: 9. In DNA, the CDR3 is TGTGCCAGTAGTATAGTCCCAGTACTAGCGGGAGGACACGAGCAGTACTTC. Amino acids: CASSIVPVLAGGHEQYF.

This clone turned up a few times. This sequence joins TRBV7-3 and TRBJ2-1, with TRBD2 matching over 9 bases. The CDR3 loop spans 13 amino acids. The trim removed 6 bases at V and 9 bases at J, leaving 6 bases unmatched. CDR1 is SGHTA, CDR2 FQGTGA, per germline. CDR3 in DNA: TGTGCCAGCAGTTTAGCGGGAGTTACTGAGCAGTTCTTC. This codes for CASSLAGVTEQFF.

The CDR3 loop is CASSLGSSNTEAFF. In nucleotides, the CDR3 is TGTGCCAGCAGTTTGGGCAGTTCGAACACTGAAGCTTTCTTT. The chain has TRBV28 and TRBJ1-1, with D uncertain. This CDR3 comprises 14 residues. Germline CDR1 reads MDHEN; CDR2 reads SYDVKM. V gave up 3 bases and J gave up 1 base, with 9 bases separating them.

CDR3 in amino acids: CASSLWSGETQYF. The DNA for the CDR3 is TGCGCCAGCAGCTTGTGGTCGGGAGAGACCCAGTACTTC. This chain connects TRBV5-1 to TRBJ2-5, with D unclear. The V gene's germline CDR1 is SGHRS and CDR2 YFSETQ. The CDR3 has 13 amino acids. V lost 1 base and J lost 4, with 8 bases in between. The full variable domain, rest sourced from reference TRBV5-1 and TRBJ2-5, is KAGVTQTPRYLIKTRGQQVTLSCSPISGHRSVSWYQQTPGQGLQFLFEYFSETQRNKGNFPGRFSGRQFSNSRSEMNVSTLELGDSALYLCASSLWSGETQYFGPGTRLLVL.

The rearrangement uses TRBV7-9 and TRBJ1-5; no clear D. The CDR3 sequence is 16 residues long. The germline CDR1 and CDR2 sequences are SEHNR and FQNEAQ (reference sequence). The ends were cut back, 0 bases at V and 5 bases at J, with 14 bases in the middle. In DNA form, the CDR3 reads TGTGCCAGCAGCTTAGCAAGGGAGACGGGCGATCAGCCCCAGCATTTT. Its translation: CASSLARETGDQPQHF.

This rearrangement joins TRBV25-1 to TRBJ2-2; D is uncertain. The germline V gene encodes CDR1 MGHDK and CDR2 SYGVNS. CDR3 length: 11 amino acids. Trimming left V 0 bases short and J 10 bases short, with 3 bases between. In DNA, the CDR3 is TGTGCCAGCAGTGAATACGCGGAGCTGTTTTTT. Translating it yields CASSEYAELFF.

The rearrangement uses TRBV28 and TRBJ2-7, with a tentative D call TRBD1 (6 bases). Germline lookup yields CDR1 MDHEN and CDR2 SYDVKM. With 4 bases removed from V and 2 bases from J, the gap between germline ends came to 12 bases. The CDR3 sequence is 14 residues long. The CDR3, as DNA: TGTGCCAGCAGTTCCGACAGGATCACCTACGAGCAGTACTTC. Protein: CASSSDRITYEQYF.

This clone was counted a single time. The chain is built from TRBV4-3 and TRBJ2-7; 8 bases are shared with TRBD2. There are 13 residues in the CDR3. Looked up from germline, CDR1 is LGHNA and CDR2 is YSLEER. Trimming at V came to 5 bases and at J to 7 bases, leaving 7 bases not matched to a gene. The CDR3 DNA sequence: TGCGCCAGCAGCGAGAGCGGGAGTAGGGAGCAGTACTTC. Translation: CASSESGSREQYF.

This clone was recorded once. The rearrangement links TRBV6-4 to TRBJ1-1, with D possibly matching TRBD1 (5 bases). The CDR3 is 14 residues long. CDR1 is MRHNA, CDR2 SNTAGT, per germline. Trimming stripped 2 bases from V and 4 bases from J, with 11 bases between. CDR3 protein: CASSDTGLSTEAFF. The CDR3, as DNA: TGTGCCAGCAGTGACACGGGACTTTCCACTGAAGCTTTCTTT.

This chain links TRBV4-1 with TRBJ1-5, with 8 bases lining up with TRBD1. Per the germline V gene, CDR1 is MGHRA and CDR2 is YSYEKL. This CDR3 contains 16 residues. Trimming cost V 1 base and J 6 bases; bases outside gene matches: 8. CDR3 DNA sequence: TGCGCCAGCAGCCAAGTCTTCAGGGGGCGACGTCAGCCCCAGCATTTT. Its protein product is CASSQVFRGRRQPQHF.

The chain combines TRBV30 with TRBJ2-3, with D maybe TRBD2 (6 bases). The CDR3 is 16 residues long. Trimming stripped 4 bases from V and 1 base from J, with 18 bases between. Per germline, CDR1 GTSNPN and CDR2 SVGIG (reference sequence). CDR3 loop: CAWMGIGGWGTDTQYF. CDR3 DNA sequence: TGTGCCTGGATGGGTATCGGGGGATGGGGCACAGATACGCAGTATTTT.

The genes are TRBV27 and TRBJ2-7, with 9 positions matching TRBD2. V lost 5 bases and J lost 1; bases outside the gene matches: 6. This CDR3 spans 15 amino acids. Germline V CDR1 and CDR2: MNHEY, SMNVEV (reference sequence). The CDR3 bases are TGTGCCAGCAGTGCCGGACTAGCGTTTTCCTACGAGCAGTACTTC. It is translated as CASSAGLAFSYEQYF.

Comments on this clone: The sample contains more than one DNA sequence encoding this CDR3. In nucleotides, the CDR3 is TGTGCCAGCAGTTTTAGACAGGGGTACGAGCAGTACTTC. This translates into CASSFRQGYEQYF. The chain joins TRBV28 to TRBJ2-7; 8 bases agree with TRBD1. Germline V gene sequence: CDR1 MDHEN, CDR2 SYDVKM. The CDR3 has 13 amino acids. The V and J ends lost 3 bases and 4 bases, in that order; junction bases with no gene match: 2.

V usage is TRBV5-1 and J usage is TRBJ1-3; D gene ambiguous. CDR1 is SGHRS, CDR2 YFSETQ, per germline. Trimming pared 5 bases from V and 8 bases from J, leaving 8 bases between. The CDR3 is made up of 11 amino acids. The CDR3 loop reads CASSYRDTIYF. The CDR3 nucleotides read TGCGCCAGCAGTTACCGAGACACCATATATTTT.

This clone was observed once. The chain employs TRBV2 and TRBJ2-3, with 11 bases matching TRBD1. The CDR3 runs to 13 residues. The V gene's germline CDR1 is SNHLY and CDR2 FYNNEI. The V and J ends lost 10 bases and 5 bases, in that order; junction bases with no gene match: 5. CDR3 DNA sequence: TGTGCCATTACGGACAGGGGGCGAGATACGCAGTATTTT. This encodes CAITDRGRDTQYF.

The chain carries TRBV7-9 and TRBJ1-5; 9 bases are shared with TRBD1. CDR3 length equals 15 residues. V shed 5 bases, J shed 6 bases, and the junction held 8 bases outside the gene matches. Germline V gene sequence: CDR1 SEHNR, CDR2 FQNEAQ (reference sequence). The CDR3 spells CASSDSGTGIQPQHF. CDR3 coding DNA: TGTGCCAGCAGCGATTCCGGGACAGGGATTCAGCCCCAGCATTTT.